The 11 T cell receptor beta chains below come from one sample, sequenced in a study of T cell repertoires in cytomegalovirus infection (dated by TCRdb to the late 2010s). Reads for this sample came from an Illumina HiSeq 1500. TCRdb reran the public reads through fastp at Q25 and MiXCR, keeping productive beta chains. A single entry per CDR3 protein holds the most common genes and DNA from its merged rows. Here the sample has hundreds of thousands of distinct CDR3 sequences; around a sixth occur a single time. The top ten constitute 12% of the sample. Sequencing used PBMCs. These receptors were collected from a human donor in good health (CMV status not recorded). Some clones in this sample may be carry-over from other donors' samples.

Ten or more counts support this clonotype. The rearrangement links TRBV7-2 to TRBJ2-7, with D uncertain. The germline V gene has CDR1 SGHTA and CDR2 FQGNSA. Trimming removed 0 bases from V and 0 bases from J, with 6 bases in between. This CDR3 has 14 residues. CDR3 coding DNA: TGTGCCAGCAGCTTAGCGCCTACCTCCTACGAGCAGTACTTC. Its protein is CASSLAPTSYEQYF.

The V gene is TRBV19, the J gene TRBJ2-5, with D maybe TRBD2 (6 bases). CDR1 LNHDA and CDR2 SQIVND come from the germline V gene (reference sequence). Between the trimmed V and J ends, which lost 4 bases and 3 bases, there was a span of 21 bases. The CDR3 contains 17 residues. The CDR3 reads CASSRYLLDYQEETQYF. The CDR3 DNA is TGTGCCAGTAGTAGGTACCTCTTGGACTACCAGGAAGAGACCCAGTACTTC.

This clonotype was seen a handful of times. The chain employs TRBV5-1 and TRBJ2-1; 8 bases line up with TRBD1. V trimming: 3 bases; J trimming: 0 bases; junction bases outside the gene matches: 5. CDR3 length equals 16 residues. The germline V gene encodes CDR1 SGHRS and CDR2 YFSETQ. Here the CDR3 reads CASSSGQGSSYNEQFF. The CDR3 DNA follows: TGCGCCAGCAGCTCCGGACAGGGAAGCTCCTACAATGAGCAGTTCTTC.

The genes are TRBV6-1 and TRBJ2-1, with 12 positions matching TRBD2. V shed 7 bases and J 9 bases; nucleotides not matched to a gene: 10. CDR3 size: 15 residues. Germline loops: CDR1 MNHNS, CDR2 SASEGT. CDR3 sequence: CASNNLAGGHGEQFF. Written as DNA, the CDR3 is TGTGCCAGCAATAATCTAGCGGGGGGGCATGGTGAGCAGTTCTTC.

This clonotype has at least ten counts. J is TRBJ1-5 and V is TRBV19; 9 nucleotides align to TRBD1. Germline CDR1 and CDR2: LNHDA and SQIVND (reference sequence). This CDR3 has 15 amino acids. Here the CDR3 reads CAGKGTGSILQPQHF. For the CDR3, the DNA is TGTGCAGGTAAGGGGACAGGGTCAATTCTACAGCCCCAGCATTTT.

This clonotype has only a few counts. The chain combines TRBV25-1 with TRBJ1-5; D is undetermined. Trimming stripped 1 base from V and 5 bases from J, with 9 bases between. Per the germline V gene, CDR1 is MGHDK and CDR2 is SYGVNS. The CDR3 is 14 amino acids. CDR3 in amino acids: CASSELTRDQPQHF. CDR3 DNA: TGTGCCAGCAGTGAATTGACGAGGGATCAGCCCCAGCATTTT. Variable domain in full (rest from reference TRBV25-1 and TRBJ1-5): EADIYQTPRYLVIGTGKKITLECSQTMGHDKMYWYQQDPGMELHLIHYSYGVNSTEKGDLSSESTVSRIRTEHFPLTLESARPSHTSQYLCASSELTRDQPQHFGDGTRLSIL.

This clonotype was recorded many times. The chain links TRBV12-3 or TRBV12-4 to TRBJ1-1; possible D gene TRBD1, 5 bases. The CDR3 covers 15 residues. The ends were cut back, 6 bases at V and 0 bases at J, with 14 bases in the middle. The CDR3 DNA follows: TGTGCCAGCAGGAAAGGGGAGTCGCTGAACACTGAAGCTTTCTTT. Translated: CASRKGESLNTEAFF.

This clonotype was seen at least ten times. This chain uses TRBV7-2 with TRBJ1-2, with D maybe TRBD1 (5 bases). Germline CDR1 is SGHTA and CDR2 is FQGNSA. The length of the CDR3 is 13 residues. Trimming took 7 bases from V and 6 from J, leaving 15 bases between them. CDR3 sequence (DNA): TGTGCCAGCATGGGAGGGACGATCGATGGCTACACCTTC. This gives the protein CASMGGTIDGYTF. The whole variable domain, remainder taken from reference TRBV7-2 and TRBJ1-2, is GAGVSQSPSNKVTEKGKDVELRCDPISGHTALYWYRQSLGQGLEFLIYFQGNSAPDKSGLPSDRFSAERTGGSVSTLTIQRTQQEDSAVYLCASMGGTIDGYTFGSGTRLTVV.

This chain connects TRBV10-3 to TRBJ1-5, with D unresolved. Looked up from germline, CDR1 is ENHRY and CDR2 is SYGVKD. This CDR3 contains 12 residues. Deletions cut 3 bases from V and 2 bases from J, with 2 bases between. CDR3 nucleotides: TGTGCCATCAGTGATCGCAATCAGCCCCAGCATTTT. It is translated as CAISDRNQPQHF.

This clonotype showed up just a few times. The chain couples TRBV11-2 to TRBJ2-7; D possibly corresponds to TRBD1 (5 bases). In germline, CDR1 is SGHAT, CDR2 FQNNGV. V was shortened by 6 bases and J by 6 bases, with 15 bases between the two germline ends. The CDR3 is 13 residues long. CDR3 nucleotides: TGTGCCAGCAGTTCACAGGTATTGGCCGAGCAGTACTTC. It codes for CASSSQVLAEQYF.

This chain links TRBV2 with TRBJ1-1, with 7 positions matching TRBD1. The CDR3 is made up of 15 amino acids. After removal of 6 bases from V and 1 base from J, the junction contained 8 bases not matched to a gene. Looked up from germline, CDR1 is SNHLY and CDR2 is FYNNEI. Here the CDR3 DNA reads TGTGCCAGCAGCGAACAGGGGCCCCAGAACACTGAAGCTTTCTTT. It is translated as CASSEQGPQNTEAFF.